The source of this TCR beta chain is a study of OX40 agonist ivuxolimab in advanced cancers. Overall study findings and caveats: Partial responders dosed at 0.1-3.0 mg/kg displayed clonal expansion ranking among the lowest. The mean number of expanded clones was higher in CD8+ T cells than in CD4+.

CDR1 and CDR2 from the germline V gene are SNHLY and FYNNEI. The CDR3 loop spans 15 amino acids. The V end lost 4 bases, the J end lost 3 bases, and 15 bases lay between the germline ends. Generated by immunoSEQ multiplex PCR, the TCRdb table keeps only in-frame clones and is missing some. The profile shows around 66,000 clones, approximately 90% of them singletons. To note about this clone: No antigen is known for it.

Sequences were derived from CD4+ or CD8+ T cells sorted from blood, sampled in a trial of the OX40 agonist ivuxolimab. This receptor was taken from an adult with an advanced solid tumor such as melanoma, head and neck, liver or kidney cancer. The J gene is TRBJ1-2, the V gene TRBV2, with D perhaps TRBD1 (6 bases). The CDR3 protein is CASSAGAAPYYGYTF. The CDR3 DNA reads as TGTGCCAGCAGTGCAGGGGCGGCCCCATACTATGGCTACACCTTC.